This T cell receptor beta chain comes out of a study of T cells in narcolepsy. TCRdb keeps only in-frame clones here, not all; method: immunoSEQ multiplex PCR. The table lists 25,000 to 35,000 clones, 79% of them singletons. In its sample, this clone was seen once. Its specificity is not known. CDR1 is SQVTM and CDR2 is ANQGSEA in the germline V gene. CDR3 length: 14 amino acids. The V and J ends lost 5 bases and 0 bases respectively, with 13 bases between them. Overall study results and limits: Blood of same and different patients, but not healthy controls, reportedly held recurring autoreactive clonotypes.

The rearrangement links TRBV29-1 to TRBJ1-2, with D uncertain. The TCR comes from a human donor in good health. The sample taken for sequencing was memory (CD45RA-) CD4+ T cells from blood. CDR3 coding DNA: TGCAGCGTTCAACCAGCAATTACTAACTATGGCTACACCTTC. Translated: CSVQPAITNYGYTF.